The present T cell receptor beta chain was sequenced within a study of OX40 agonist ivuxolimab in advanced cancers. Autoimmune disease history or systemic immunosuppression led to patient exclusion. Assay: immunoSEQ multiplex PCR; the TCRdb copy retains only in-frame clones and omits some. The sample shows 55,000 to 65,000 clones, about 89% of them seen only once. Trimming pared 5 bases from V and 5 bases from J, leaving 11 bases between. This CDR3 is built from 13 residues. Germline CDR1 ENHRY, CDR2 SYGVKD. The sequencing used CD4+ or CD8+ T cells sorted from blood, collected in a trial of the OX40 agonist ivuxolimab. J is TRBJ2-3 and V is TRBV10-3, with D uncertain. This clonotype was obtained from an adult with an advanced solid tumor such as melanoma, head and neck, liver or kidney cancer. The CDR3 protein is CAISPQPLDTQYF. As DNA, the CDR3 is TGTGCCATCAGTCCTCAGCCATTAGATACGCAGTATTTT.